The 7 T cell receptor beta chains listed next were all sequenced from one sample in a study of blood T cell repertoires in COVID-19. Assay used: immunoSEQ multiplex PCR; TCRdb lists only in-frame clones, some missing. The sample contains tens of thousands of clones, 82% of which appear only once. The specimen was peripheral blood. The receptors here all came from a woman in her sixties with acute or convalescent COVID-19.

This chain uses TRBV27 with TRBJ1-4; 9 bases match TRBD1. Germline V gene data show CDR1 as MNHEY and CDR2 as SMNVEV (reference sequence). V was pared by 2 bases and J by 8 bases, with 6 bases of the junction left unmatched. This CDR3 is 15 amino acids long. This chain's CDR3 is CASSLTGTGWEKLFF. The CDR3 DNA follows: TGTGCCAGCAGTTTAACCGGGACAGGGTGGGAAAAACTGTTTTTT.

The chain couples TRBV2 to TRBJ1-5; D possibly corresponds to TRBD1 (5 bases). This CDR3 is built from 16 residues. V dropped 4 bases and J dropped 6 bases, with 19 bases sitting between them. Germline values: CDR1 SNHLY, CDR2 FYNNEI. The CDR3 nucleotides read TGTGCCAGCAGTGGGGAAGGGGCAGGGATCACTCAGCCCCAGCATTTT. Amino acid sequence: CASSGEGAGITQPQHF.

This clone has more than one count but fewer than ten. The chain uses TRBV18 and TRBJ1-1; TRBD1 agrees at 9 bases. V shed 4 bases, J shed 4 bases, and the junction held 7 bases outside the gene matches. CDR1 is KGHSH and CDR2 is LQKENI in the germline V gene. CDR3 size: 15 residues. The DNA of the CDR3 is TGTGCCAGCTCACAAGACAGGGGGACGGCCACTGAAGCTTTCTTT. This sequence encodes CASSQDRGTATEAFF.

The J gene is TRBJ1-2, the V gene TRBV5-4; the D gene is possibly TRBD1 (5 bases). Germline CDR1 reads SGHNT; CDR2 reads YYREEE (reference sequence). The V end was cut by 1 base, the J end by 4 bases, with 23 bases between. This CDR3 is 18 amino acids long. In DNA, the CDR3 is TGTGCCAGCAGCTTGCGGGGCGGGAGGGGCAGTCAACTCTATGGCTACACCTTC. Translated: CASSLRGGRGSQLYGYTF.

The chain uses TRBV30 and TRBJ1-3, with D uncertain. V lost 7 bases and J 0 bases, leaving 16 bases between the germline ends. Looked up from germline, CDR1 is GTSNPN and CDR2 is SVGIG (reference sequence). This CDR3 region has 15 residues. CDR3 nucleotides: TGTGCCTACGGAAACAGCCTCCTCTCTGGAAACACCATATATTTT. Translated, it gives CAYGNSLLSGNTIYF.

This rearrangement joins TRBV24-1 to TRBJ2-1; 8 bases line up with TRBD1. This CDR3 is 15 amino acids long. With V trimmed by 3 bases and J by 5 bases, 5 bases remained unmatched. Germline V gene lookup returns CDR1 KGHDR and CDR2 SFDVKD. This chain's CDR3 is CATSDTGQGHNEQFF. Here the CDR3 DNA reads TGTGCCACCAGTGATACCGGACAGGGTCACAATGAGCAGTTCTTC.

This chain links TRBV5-1 with TRBJ2-7; D is possibly TRBD1 (6 bases). Per the germline V gene, CDR1 is SGHRS and CDR2 is YFSETQ. Trimming cost V 2 bases and J 7 bases, with 13 bases left between them. There are 13 residues in the CDR3. The CDR3 DNA reads as TGCGCCAGCAGCTTTGAGGGGGAGAGGGAGCAGTACTTC. This encodes CASSFEGEREQYF.